The rows below give T cell receptor beta chains drawn from one sample of a study of shared clonotypes between healthy human individuals. Assay: immunoSEQ multiplex PCR; the TCRdb copy retains only in-frame clones and omits some. This table has around 2.3 million clones, under 97% appearing once. What was sequenced was naive CD4+ T cells sorted from blood. These receptors originate from a young man in good health. The CDR3 runs from the conserved cysteine through the conserved F or W. The order of the fields is V gene, CDR3 protein.

V gene: TRBV7-6
CDR3 protein: CASSLDPGAYGNTIYF

V gene: TRBV6-1
CDR3 protein: CASSEGLAGNGELFF

V gene: TRBV5-1
CDR3 protein: CASSSEGSPTDTQYF

V gene: TRBV7-9
CDR3 protein: CASSLVAGNQETQYF

V gene: TRBV6-6
CDR3 protein: CASEGTGTNYGYTF

V gene: TRBV10-3
CDR3 protein: CAVGAAVGDEQYF

V gene: TRBV10-3
CDR3 protein: CAISDRQGNEQFF

V gene: TRBV5-1
CDR3 protein: CASSYGRTNTEAFF

V gene: TRBV19
CDR3 protein: CASSILTSVGSGELFF

V gene: TRBV28
CDR3 protein: CASRTRGGSQGTTQETQYF

V gene: TRBV6-5
CDR3 protein: CASSSPGGHNSPLHF

V gene: TRBV6-6
CDR3 protein: CASSPPSGNTGELFF

V gene: TRBV27
CDR3 protein: CASSPSLGQPPQHF

V gene: TRBV19
CDR3 protein: CASSMGAGYTF

V gene: TRBV5-1
CDR3 protein: CASSLALGVVTDTQYF

V gene: TRBV11-2
CDR3 protein: CASSVRGVQETQYF

V gene: TRBV6-1
CDR3 protein: CASLDRPYETQYF

V gene: TRBV10-3
CDR3 protein: CAIQQDLNYGYTF

V gene: TRBV5-4
CDR3 protein: CASSAAKGASSTDTQYF

V gene: TRBV5-1
CDR3 protein: CASSLAGSNNEKLFF

V gene: TRBV14
CDR3 protein: CASSPGLAVSTDTQYF